A selection of T cell receptor beta chains follows, all from one sample in a study of CD8+CD57+ T cells in acquired aplastic anemia. TCRdb used MiXCR to reprocess the reads, holding one entry per CDR3 protein. The table includes 120,000 or so distinct CDR3 sequences, over 30% detected once. The source material was sorted CD4+, CD8+, or CD8+CD57+ T cells (not recorded which) from PBMCs. The receptor source for this set is a human donor with aplastic anemia. The CDR3 runs from the conserved cysteine through the conserved F or W. The order of the fields is J gene, V gene, D gene, CDR3 protein. D genes are given only for firm matches.

j_gene: TRBJ1-4; v_gene: TRBV6-5; d_gene: -; CDR3aa: CASSYRTATNEKLFF
j_gene: TRBJ2-6; v_gene: TRBV5-8; d_gene: -; CDR3aa: CAIPTGGANVLTF
j_gene: TRBJ2-1; v_gene: TRBV6-1; d_gene: TRBD2; CDR3aa: CASSPGLGEFF
j_gene: TRBJ1-2; v_gene: TRBV7-8; d_gene: TRBD1; CDR3aa: CASSPRDRGFGYTF
j_gene: TRBJ1-2; v_gene: TRBV4-1; d_gene: -; CDR3aa: CASSQAGQGGQYGYTF
j_gene: TRBJ2-3; v_gene: TRBV18; d_gene: TRBD2; CDR3aa: CASSLRDYTDTQYF
j_gene: TRBJ2-7; v_gene: TRBV5-1; d_gene: -; CDR3aa: CASSLELGHEQYF
j_gene: TRBJ1-3; v_gene: TRBV5-5; d_gene: -; CDR3aa: CASSVRDGWGSGNTIYF
j_gene: TRBJ1-1; v_gene: TRBV12-3/TRBV12-4; d_gene: TRBD1; CDR3aa: CASTLGTGGGTEAFF
j_gene: TRBJ2-5; v_gene: TRBV20-1; d_gene: TRBD2; CDR3aa: CSARTSGGAGETQYF
j_gene: TRBJ1-5; v_gene: TRBV5-1; d_gene: -; CDR3aa: CASSLEGGRFQPQHF
j_gene: TRBJ1-4; v_gene: TRBV3-1; d_gene: -; CDR3aa: CASSQERLTNEKLFF
j_gene: TRBJ2-2; v_gene: TRBV2; d_gene: TRBD2; CDR3aa: CASTSRTSATGELFF
j_gene: TRBJ2-7; v_gene: TRBV3-1; d_gene: -; CDR3aa: CASSQIMTSYEQYF
j_gene: TRBJ2-3; v_gene: TRBV10-3; d_gene: -; CDR3aa: CASNRDTQYF
j_gene: TRBJ1-1; v_gene: TRBV20-1; d_gene: -; CDR3aa: CSATSILSTGHTEAFF